The sequence of this T cell receptor (beta chain) was determined in a study of response to subunit inactivated influenza vaccine. Trimming removed 11 bases from V and 4 bases from J, with 24 bases in between. This CDR3 has 15 amino acids. This clonotype was picked up a small number of times. The antigen is unknown. TCRdb re-analysed the RT-PCR reads in MiXCR, keeping a single row per CDR3 protein. This sample carries 400,000 to 550,000 distinct CDR3 sequences, 25% of them seen once, and the ten largest clones take around 1.8%. Study-level findings and limits: The authors proposed limited new T cell recruitment per seasonal influenza vaccination.

This clonotype was sampled from a man between 50 and 59 years old who received an inactivated influenza vaccine. Sequencing was performed on CD4+ T cells sorted from PBMCs, taken 4 to 6 days after vaccination. V gene TRBV12-3 or TRBV12-4 combines with J gene TRBJ2-7; TRBD2 might be the D (5 bases). The CDR3 nucleotides are TGTGCCTCCAGTTTATTTGAGGGAACGGCGTACGAGCAGTACTTC. This encodes CASSLFEGTAYEQYF.